What follows is one T cell receptor (beta chain) and its context. Per the original data handling: Counts of nucleated cells, estimated from reference gene primer amplification, were obtained. Libraries were prepared by immunoSEQ multiplex PCR; TCRdb keeps only in-frame clonotypes and omits some of them. V and J calls plus clone size are reproduced from that table; the DNA served to infer D and trimming. The sample carries around 58,000 clones, roughly nine tenths recorded once. The data were obtained in a study of blood T cell repertoires in COVID-19. For the study at large: The origin of the acute and convalescent COVID-19 samples was the United States, Italy and Spain. PBMCs, B-cell-depleted T cells, or T cells provided the cDNA or gDNA that made up the material.

This CDR3 has 15 amino acids. CDR1 and CDR2 (germline): MDHEN, SYDVKM. Trimming removed 2 bases from V and 8 bases from J; junction bases left unmatched: 7. The TCR comes from a woman aged 55 to 70 with active or convalescent COVID-19. This chain uses TRBV28 with TRBJ1-2; TRBD1 aligns across 11 bases. Sequencing was done on a sample of peripheral blood. The CDR3 DNA sequence: TGTGCCAGCAGTTTAGGGGGACAGGGGGTAGGCGGCTACACCTTC. It encodes CASSLGGQGVGGYTF.